This passage covers 5 T cell receptor beta chains from one sample sequenced in a study of T-cell reconstitution after alpha-beta-depleted transplantation in children. Unique molecular identifiers were used to barcode this TCRbeta library. TCRdb redid the calling of the PCR reads with MiXCR, one entry per CDR3 protein. This sample has about 500,000 distinct CDR3 sequences; 32% occur once, and the top ten carry approximately 2.3%. The sequencing used PBMCs from the stem cell graft donor, collected from the stem cell graft. Every receptor here comes from a human donor who donated a stem cell graft to a child with aplastic anemia.

The table lists this clonotype with a few counts. This rearrangement joins TRBV9 to TRBJ2-7; D is unclear. The CDR3 sequence is 16 residues long. Trimming stripped 4 bases from V and 0 bases from J, with 17 bases between. CDR1 is SGDLS, CDR2 YYNGEE, per germline. The CDR3 loop is CASSPAARLSSYEQYF. CDR3 in DNA: TGTGCCAGCAGCCCAGCCGCCCGGCTGAGCTCCTACGAGCAGTACTTC.

The V gene is TRBV4-2, the J gene TRBJ1-2; possibly TRBD1 for D (6 bases). The CDR3 totals 12 residues. The V gene's germline CDR1 is LGHNA and CDR2 YNFKEQ. Trimming took off 3 bases at V and 7 bases at J, with 9 bases between the two ends. The CDR3 here is CASSQQGSGYTF. CDR3 DNA: TGTGCCAGCAGCCAGCAGGGGTCTGGCTACACCTTC.

The J gene is TRBJ2-7, the V gene TRBV25-1; 11 nucleotides agree with TRBD2. The germline V gene has CDR1 MGHDK and CDR2 SYGVNS. The CDR3 extends over 20 amino acids. J gave up 0 bases and V 4 bases, and 17 bases lay outside the gene matches. This chain's CDR3 is CASSAVRQQTSGKDSYEQYV. The CDR3 nucleotides read TGTGCCAGCAGTGCAGTTCGACAACAGACTAGCGGGAAAGACTCCTACGAGCAGTACGTC.

This clonotype was detected only a few times. The chain has TRBV6-5 and TRBJ1-5, with D perhaps matching TRBD1 (5 bases). Trimming removed 3 bases from V and 7 bases from J, with 10 bases in between. Germline V gene sequence: CDR1 MNHEY, CDR2 SVGAGI. The CDR3 is 13 residues long. The CDR3: CASSYLGGQPQHF. Written as DNA, the CDR3 is TGTGCCAGCAGTTATCTTGGGGGACAGCCCCAGCATTTT.

The chain couples TRBV12-3 or TRBV12-4 to TRBJ2-7; 10 nucleotides agree with TRBD1. This CDR3 has 18 residues. Trimming removed 0 bases from V and 0 bases from J; junction bases left unmatched: 8. The DNA for the CDR3 is TGTGCCAGCAGTTTAGCGTCCTTGGGACAGGGGAGCTCCTACGAGCAGTACTTC. Its protein is CASSLASLGQGSSYEQYF.